One and the same sample provided the 10 T cell receptor beta chains below, sequenced in a study of cytomegalovirus exposure and HLA in healthy donors. The study ran its PCR with 60 Vbeta and 13 Jbeta primers. Sequenced by immunoSEQ multiplex PCR; TCRdb stores in-frame clones only, minus some. The table counts roughly 75,000 clones; about 5% lies in the top ten. Sequenced material: PBMCs. These receptors came from a man aged 35-49 years in good health and CMV-seronegative.

The chain employs TRBV2 and TRBJ2-2; the D gene is possibly TRBD1 (6 bases). This CDR3 region has 14 residues. Trimming pared 9 bases from V and 5 bases from J, leaving 16 bases between. Per the germline V gene, CDR1 is SNHLY and CDR2 is FYNNEI. CDR3 protein: CASSGWGLTGELFF. CDR3 DNA sequence: TGTGCCAGTTCGGGGTGGGGGCTTACCGGGGAGCTGTTTTTT. The full variable domain, rest sourced from reference TRBV2 and TRBJ2-2, is EPEVTQTPSHQVTQMGQEVILRCVPISNHLYFYWYRQILGQKVEFLVSFYNNEISEKSEIFDDQFSVERPDGSNFTLKIRSTKLEDSAMYFCASSGWGLTGELFFGEGSRLTVL.

Comments on this clone: At one boundary the junction diverges from the germline segment, which might be a read error. V and J are TRBV6-8 and TRBJ2-2; possibly TRBD1 for D (6 bases). The germline V gene has CDR1 MNHGY and CDR2 SAAAGT. The CDR3 length is 14 residues. The CDR3 protein is CASSKQGGHRGAVF. The CDR3 bases are TGTGCCAGCAGCAAACAGGGCGGACACCGGGGAGCTGTTTTT.

The V and J genes are TRBV7-2 and TRBJ1-1, with D maybe TRBD1 (6 bases). The CDR3 is 15 amino acids. The germline V gene has CDR1 SGHTA and CDR2 FQGNSA. V lost 5 bases and J lost 1, with 14 bases in between. CDR3 region: CASSTYLGGNTEAFF. Here the CDR3 DNA reads TGTGCCAGCAGCACCTACCTAGGGGGGAACACTGAAGCTTTCTTT.

The chain combines TRBV7-9 with TRBJ2-3; 7 bases agree with TRBD1. The trim removed 2 bases at V and 2 bases at J, leaving 4 bases unmatched. This CDR3 is 15 amino acids long. Germline V gene lookup returns CDR1 SEHNR and CDR2 FQNEAQ (reference sequence). In nucleotides, the CDR3 is TGTGCCAGCAGCTTAAACAGGGGCCTCACAGATACGCAGTATTTT. As protein: CASSLNRGLTDTQYF.

This sequence joins TRBV4-3 and TRBJ2-4, with 10 bases fitting TRBD2. With V trimmed by 0 bases and J by 4 bases, 6 bases remained unmatched. Germline lookup yields CDR1 LGHNA and CDR2 YSLEER. CDR3 length: 17 amino acids. CDR3 sequence reads: CASSQDHSGGGKNIQYF. The CDR3, as DNA: TGCGCCAGCAGCCAAGATCACAGCGGGGGGGGGAAAAACATTCAGTACTTC.

This rearrangement joins TRBV5-1 to TRBJ2-7; a weak D match, TRBD2 (7 bases). The CDR3 covers 14 residues. Trimming removed 4 bases at V and 3 bases at J, with 14 bases between. The germline V gene has CDR1 SGHRS and CDR2 YFSETQ. The CDR3 bases are TGCGCCAGCAGCCGGGGGGCCTCAGACTACGAGCAGTACTTC. As protein: CASSRGASDYEQYF.

This rearrangement joins TRBV7-2 to TRBJ1-2; D is unresolved. The germline V gene has CDR1 SGHTA and CDR2 FQGNSA. V lost 0 bases and J lost 2, with 7 bases in between. CDR3 length equals 14 residues. The CDR3 reads CASSLASLNYGYTF. The CDR3 nucleotides read TGTGCCAGCAGCTTAGCGTCACTGAACTATGGCTACACCTTC.

The chain employs TRBV10-1 and TRBJ2-3, with 8 bases matching TRBD1. Germline V gene lookup returns CDR1 WNHNN and CDR2 SYGVQD (reference sequence). The CDR3 totals 15 residues. V lost 5 bases, J lost 1 base, and 5 bases stayed unmatched. The CDR3 loop is CASSSGGAGTDTQYF. In DNA form, the CDR3 reads TGCGCCAGCAGTTCAGGGGGCGCGGGCACAGATACGCAGTATTTT.

The gene calls are TRBV27 and TRBJ2-5; 14 nucleotides agree with TRBD2. CDR3 length: 15 amino acids. Germline V gene data show CDR1 as MNHEY and CDR2 as SMNVEV (reference sequence). Trimming took 6 bases from V and 7 from J; bases not matched to a gene: 7. CDR3 DNA: TGTGCCAGCAGGCAGGGACTAGCGGGAGCGGGGACCCAGTACTTC. It is translated as CASRQGLAGAGTQYF.

This sequence joins TRBV19 and TRBJ2-2; TRBD2 aligns across 7 bases. The CDR3 spans 15 residues. The V gene end was trimmed by 7 bases and the J gene end by 3 bases; junction bases not matched to a gene: 8. Per germline, CDR1 LNHDA and CDR2 SQIVND (reference sequence). CDR3 residues: CASKRGGRDTGELFF. The CDR3 DNA reads as TGTGCCAGTAAAAGGGGCGGGAGAGACACCGGGGAGCTGTTTTTT.